This paragraph reports one T cell receptor beta chain. Its target is not known. The germline V and J ends were trimmed by 9 bases and 2 bases, with 11 bases remaining between them. CDR3 length: 14 residues. The germline V gene has CDR1 SGHVS and CDR2 FQNEAQ. This specimen comes from a study of T cell repertoires in cytomegalovirus infection. TCRdb re-derived calls from the reads in MiXCR, one entry per CDR3 protein. The sample contains roughly 920,000 distinct CDR3 sequences, roughly 31% of which appear only once. Sequencing was performed on cultured CD8+ T cells from PBMCs, taken from culture after CMV antigen stimulation. V is TRBV7-8 and J is TRBJ2-6; the D gene is possibly TRBD2 (5 bases). The TCR comes from a human donor in good health (CMV status not recorded). Some clones in this sample may be carry-over from other donors' samples. CDR3 sequence reads: CASRQEAGANVLTF. CDR3 DNA sequence: TGTGCCAGTAGGCAGGAGGCTGGGGCCAACGTCCTGACTTTC. Complete variable domain (other parts from reference TRBV7-8 and TRBJ2-6): GAGVSQSPRYKVAKRGQDVALRCDPISGHVSLFWYQQALGQGPEFLTYFQNEAQLDKSGLPSDRFFAERPEGSVSTLKIQRTQQEDSAVYLCASRQEAGANVLTFGAGSRLTVL.